These 9 T cell receptor beta chains originate from one sample sequenced in a study of T cell responses to AZD1222 COVID-19 vaccine. Produced via immunoSEQ multiplex PCR; TCRdb's table is partial and in-frame only. This sample has more than 80,000 clones, with 80% to 90% found just once. The sample in question was peripheral blood, obtained 28 days after the second AZD1222 dose. The receptors originated from an adult who received the AZD1222 COVID-19 vaccine.

This sequence joins TRBV5-1 and TRBJ2-2, with D unclear. Germline values: CDR1 SGHRS, CDR2 YFSETQ. The V end was cut by 0 bases, the J end by 0 bases, with 6 bases between. CDR3 length: 15 residues. CDR3 DNA sequence: TGCGCCAGCAGCTTGGATAGGCCGAACACCGGGGAGCTGTTTTTT. Translating gives CASSLDRPNTGELFF.

CDR3 sequence reads: CASSDSGGGAGDTQYF. CDR3 coding DNA: TGTGCCAGCAGTGACTCGGGCGGGGGGGCCGGAGATACGCAGTATTTT. The chain has TRBV6-4 and TRBJ2-3, with 9 bases aligning to TRBD2. Losses at the gene ends were 0 bases for V and 5 bases for J; bases not matched to a gene: 6. The CDR3 has 16 amino acids. Germline V gives CDR1 MRHNA, CDR2 SNTAGT.

The CDR3, as DNA: TGCGCCAGCAGCTTGTCCGGGACAGAACTACAAGAGACCCAGTACTTC. Translation: CASSLSGTELQETQYF. This rearrangement joins TRBV5-1 to TRBJ2-5; 7 nucleotides line up with TRBD1. CDR3 size: 16 residues. Germline assignment: CDR1 SGHRS and CDR2 YFSETQ. V gave up 1 base and J gave up 2 bases; unmatched junction bases: 8.

The chain combines TRBV10-3 with TRBJ2-6, with a tentative D call TRBD1 (5 bases). Trimming left V 4 bases short and J 1 base short, with 8 bases between. Germline V gene sequence: CDR1 ENHRY, CDR2 SYGVKD. This CDR3 is 15 amino acids long. The CDR3 nucleotides are TGTGCCATCAGTGGACCAGGGTCTGGGGCCAACGTCCTGACTTTC. This codes for CAISGPGSGANVLTF.

The chain employs TRBV5-1 and TRBJ2-3; a weak D match, TRBD1 (5 bases). V was trimmed by 4 bases and J by 2 bases, leaving 17 bases between them. This CDR3 has 16 residues. Germline CDR1 is SGHRS and CDR2 is YFSETQ. The CDR3 bases are TGCGCCAGCAGCGCGCAATGGGGCCCGCACACAGATACGCAGTATTTT. Translating it yields CASSAQWGPHTDTQYF.

The chain is built from TRBV30 and TRBJ2-7; 8 bases agree with TRBD1. Germline V gene sequence: CDR1 GTSNPN, CDR2 SVGIG (reference sequence). V gave up 6 bases and J gave up 0 bases; unmatched junction bases: 13. The CDR3 runs 16 residues. The CDR3 sequence is CACQTGALFSSYEQYF. The CDR3 DNA is TGTGCCTGCCAGACAGGGGCTCTTTTTAGCTCCTACGAGCAGTACTTC. Filled out from reference TRBV30 and TRBJ2-7, the complete variable domain reads SQTIHQWPATLVQPVGSPLSLECTVEGTSNPNLYWYRQAAGRGLQLLFYSVGIGQISSEVPQNLSASRPQDRQFILSSKKLLLSDSGFYLCACQTGALFSSYEQYFGPGTRLTVT.

The CDR3, as DNA: TGTGCCATCAGTGAGTCGTTCCCGGGGGTCCACTATGGCTACACCTTC. It yields the protein CAISESFPGVHYGYTF. The J gene is TRBJ1-2, the V gene TRBV10-3; weak D call: TRBD1 (5 bases). Deletions cut 0 bases from V and 3 bases from J, with 14 bases between. Germline CDR1 is ENHRY and CDR2 is SYGVKD. The CDR3 spans 16 residues.

The V and J genes are TRBV27 and TRBJ2-1; 12 bases are a match to TRBD2. V gave up 5 bases and J gave up 10 bases; unmatched junction bases: 12. The CDR3 covers 16 residues. Germline V gives CDR1 MNHEY, CDR2 SMNVEV (reference sequence). The CDR3 region has the DNA TGTGCCAGCAGTCCACGGACTAGCGGGGACCTAAGGGAGCAGTTCTTC. As protein: CASSPRTSGDLREQFF.

This clone appeared once. The chain has TRBV4-2 and TRBJ2-3, with TRBD2 matching 15 bases. V was pared by 4 bases and J by 4 bases, with 9 bases of the junction left unmatched. CDR1 is LGHNA, CDR2 YNFKEQ, per germline. There are 18 residues in the CDR3. The CDR3 DNA follows: TGTGCCAGCAGCCCCGCAGAGAGGACTAGCGGGGGGGCAGATACGCAGTATTTT. Translation: CASSPAERTSGGADTQYF.